Presented here are 8 T cell receptor beta chains from one specimen sequenced in a study of cytomegalovirus exposure and HLA in healthy donors. Both 60 Vbeta primers and 13 Jbeta primers went into the PCR. The method was immunoSEQ multiplex PCR; TCRdb's version includes in-frame clones alone and lacks a portion of them. The profile shows roughly 150,000 clones, around 80% of them singletons. The sequenced material came from PBMCs. These receptors originate from a female donor in good health and CMV-seronegative.

This clone was counted a single time. The chain employs TRBV6-5 and TRBJ1-2; a possible D gene is TRBD1 (6 bases). Germline-derived CDR1 and CDR2 are MNHEY and SVGAGI. The V gene lost 0 bases and the J gene lost 5 bases, with 16 bases spanning the gap. The CDR3 sequence is 16 residues long. CDR3 in amino acids: CASSYSSFGTRYGYTF. The CDR3 DNA is TGTGCCAGCAGTTACTCATCTTTTGGGACACGATATGGCTACACCTTC.

V usage is TRBV7-9 and J usage is TRBJ2-7, with TRBD1 as a possible D gene (5 bases). CDR3 size: 16 residues. Germline CDR1 SEHNR, CDR2 FQNEAQ (reference sequence). Between the trimmed V and J ends, which lost 6 bases and 3 bases, there was a span of 21 bases. The CDR3 spells CASSATGDGRFYEQYF. The CDR3 region has the DNA TGTGCCAGCAGTGCTACAGGAGATGGCCGTTTCTACGAGCAGTACTTC. The full variable domain, rest sourced from reference TRBV7-9 and TRBJ2-7, is DTGVSQNPRHKITKRGQNVTFRCDPISEHNRLYWYRQTLGQGPEFLTYFQNEAQLEKSRLLSDRFSAERPKGSFSTLEIQRTEQGDSAMYLCASSATGDGRFYEQYFGPGTRLTVT.

The chain joins TRBV9 to TRBJ1-1, with no clear D. This CDR3 spans 13 amino acids. The germline CDR1 and CDR2 sequences are SGDLS and YYNGEE. V was cut by 3 bases and J by 0 bases, with 6 bases left in between. The CDR3 loop reads CASSGGVNTEAFF. The CDR3 bases are TGTGCCAGCAGCGGAGGTGTGAACACTGAAGCTTTCTTT.

The CDR3 DNA reads as TGTGCCAGTAGTCCGACCGGGACAGATCTAAACACCATATATTTT. Translated, it gives CASSPTGTDLNTIYF. V gene TRBV19 combines with J gene TRBJ1-3, with 7 bases aligning to TRBD1. CDR3 size: 15 residues. After removal of 5 bases from V and 6 bases from J, the junction contained 10 bases not matched to a gene. Germline V gene sequence: CDR1 LNHDA, CDR2 SQIVND (reference sequence).

Of note for this clone: In this CDR3 the conserved last residue, phenylalanine or tryptophan, is missing, so a read error is likely. V usage is TRBV30 and J usage is TRBJ2-6; 9 bases agree with TRBD1. V was clipped by 5 bases and J by 1 base; unmatched bases: 9. This CDR3 has 17 amino acids. Germline CDR1 is GTSNPN and CDR2 is SVGIG (reference sequence). CDR3 loop: CAWSLGQGPSGANVLTV. The CDR3 bases are TGTGCCTGGTCCCTGGGACAGGGACCTTCTGGGGCCAACGTCCTGACTGTC.

This chain links TRBV27 with TRBJ2-1; the match to TRBD2 covers 10 bases. Germline V CDR1 and CDR2: MNHEY, SMNVEV (reference sequence). The CDR3 totals 16 residues. With V trimmed by 0 bases and J by 6 bases, 5 bases remained unmatched. CDR3: CASSLSWLAGANEQFF. DNA for the CDR3: TGTGCCAGCAGTTTATCGTGGCTAGCGGGAGCCAATGAGCAGTTCTTC.

This clone was found a few times. The J gene is TRBJ2-5, the V gene TRBV5-1, with 9 bases matching TRBD2. Germline loops: CDR1 SGHRS, CDR2 YFSETQ. The length of the CDR3 is 15 residues. V shed 2 bases and J 5 bases; nucleotides not matched to a gene: 7. The CDR3 DNA sequence: TGCGCCAGCAGCTTTACAGCGGGGGGAGTGGAGACCCAGTACTTC. Its protein is CASSFTAGGVETQYF.

The CDR3 region is CASSGGSGTNLNQPQHF. CDR3 nucleotides: TGTGCCAGCAGTGGGGGAAGCGGTACCAACTTAAATCAGCCCCAGCATTTT. The V call is TRBV6-1, the J call TRBJ1-5; no reliable D call. V gave up 4 bases and J gave up 4 bases, with 20 bases separating them. Germline lookup yields CDR1 MNHNS and CDR2 SASEGT. CDR3 length equals 17 residues.